Listed below are T cell receptor beta chains from one sample, sequenced in a study of Ad26.COV2.S vaccination and SARS-CoV-2 variants. Method: immunoSEQ multiplex PCR; TCRdb's copy keeps in-frame clones and lacks some. The profile shows about 470,000 clones, about 92% of them singletons. Sequenced here: peripheral blood, sampled in a trial of Ad26.COV2.S vaccine versus placebo. All receptors derive from a person aged 18 to 59 who received the Ad26.COV2.S COVID-19 vaccine or a placebo. Each CDR3 is given with its conserved first and last residue. The D gene is left open where the match is weak. Where a row states a size, it is once, few, many or the class of an expanded clone; other rows omit it.

TRBJ2-1 NA NA TRBV25-1 CASSFGGVRNEQFF
TRBJ2-5 NA NA TRBV19 CASKPSGRLETQYF
TRBJ2-7 TRBD2 NA TRBV10-3 CAIRPGLASYEQYF
TRBJ2-1 NA once TRBV3-1/TRBV3-2 CASSQVGAQQFF
TRBJ1-5 NA NA TRBV19 CASTQPWESGNQPQHF
TRBJ1-5 NA few TRBV19 CASSQTGTNQPQHF
TRBJ2-7 TRBD2 once TRBV7-2 CASSPTSGESSYEQYF
TRBJ2-5 TRBD2 NA TRBV28 CASSIRGGAQYF
TRBJ2-7 TRBD1 once TRBV3-1/TRBV3-2 CASSQGDRVPHYEQYF
TRBJ1-1 NA NA TRBV3-1/TRBV3-2 CASSQTSEAFF
TRBJ1-1 TRBD1 NA TRBV6-2/TRBV6-3 CASSYYRGQAFF
TRBJ2-7 NA NA TRBV19 CASSIGDGPYEQYF
TRBJ2-5 NA few TRBV27 CASSFLQDFQETQYF
TRBJ1-6 TRBD1 NA TRBV7-9 CASSLFGGDRSLPLHF
TRBJ1-2 NA NA TRBV6-5 CASSYSRNYGYTF
TRBJ2-5 NA NA TRBV6-5 CASSSGAGTQETQYF
TRBJ1-4 NA NA TRBV7-3 CASSLRGQGFWKLFF
TRBJ2-5 TRBD1 few TRBV7-2 CASSLRPGQGALGETQYF
TRBJ2-1 TRBD2 NA TRBV18 CASSPPGVAGGNEQFF
TRBJ2-5 TRBD2 NA TRBV3-1/TRBV3-2 CASSLPGLAAGETQYF
TRBJ2-2 NA NA TRBV7-2 CASSLVQGTGELFF
TRBJ2-7 TRBD1 NA TRBV7-2 CASSSRQGGYEQYF
TRBJ2-5 TRBD2 NA TRBV5-5 CASSLTGTSGSYQETQYF
TRBJ2-5 NA NA TRBV4-3 CASSQDNFGETQYF
TRBJ2-1 TRBD1 NA TRBV7-9 CASRPRGQGVVYNEQFF
TRBJ1-2 NA once TRBV5-1 CASSLGVANYGYTF
TRBJ2-2 NA few TRBV13 CASSATKPTNTGELFF
TRBJ2-5 TRBD1 NA TRBV9 CASSVGPTGSGETQYF
TRBJ1-5 TRBD1 NA TRBV19 CASNDRGLGNQPQHF
TRBJ1-2 TRBD1 NA TRBV28 CASSQTGFDDGYGYTF
TRBJ2-1 NA NA TRBV5-4 CASSLPDSGAYNEQFF
TRBJ1-2 NA NA TRBV2 CASSPSRAVNYGYTF
TRBJ2-7 TRBD1 once TRBV15 CATSRDLLQGAYEQYF
TRBJ1-6 NA NA TRBV6-4 CASSESANSPLHF
TRBJ1-2 NA NA TRBV7-8 CASSLTELANYGYTF
TRBJ2-7 NA NA TRBV30 CAWSVGGLRETYEQYF
TRBJ1-1 NA NA TRBV11-2 CASSLDTPGGAFF
TRBJ2-5 NA NA TRBV19 CASSLTNLPQETQYF
TRBJ1-3 NA NA TRBV5-1 CASSLESRGTIYF
TRBJ2-3 NA NA TRBV21-1 CASSLGGQGSTDTQYF
TRBJ2-1 NA few TRBV18 CASSPSSAYNEQFF
TRBJ2-1 TRBD2 NA TRBV15 CATSNPSGRPYNHEQFF
TRBJ2-1 NA NA TRBV20-1 CSASDTSSYNEQFF
TRBJ2-7 TRBD2 NA TRBV19 CASSTREGTYEQYF
TRBJ2-1 TRBD1 NA TRBV27 CASSPDRGRNEQFF
TRBJ1-2 NA NA TRBV29-1 CSVGGFVSGYTF
TRBJ2-7 NA NA TRBV28 CASSGIYEQYF
TRBJ2-3 TRBD1 NA TRBV3-1/TRBV3-2 CASSQRSGGRTDTQYF
TRBJ2-2 NA NA TRBV6-5 CASSYDTGANTGELFF
TRBJ2-1 TRBD2 NA TRBV6-2/TRBV6-3 CASSLLAGGPYNEQFF
TRBJ1-1 NA NA TRBV18 CASSPTRNTEAFF
TRBJ2-5 NA NA TRBV7-9 CASSLAGFGTPRQETQYF
TRBJ2-7 NA NA TRBV11-2 CASSLGSLSHEQYF
TRBJ2-7 NA once TRBV7-2 CASSLGQPYEQYF
TRBJ2-5 TRBD2 NA TRBV7-7 CASSPTTSGTSAETQYF